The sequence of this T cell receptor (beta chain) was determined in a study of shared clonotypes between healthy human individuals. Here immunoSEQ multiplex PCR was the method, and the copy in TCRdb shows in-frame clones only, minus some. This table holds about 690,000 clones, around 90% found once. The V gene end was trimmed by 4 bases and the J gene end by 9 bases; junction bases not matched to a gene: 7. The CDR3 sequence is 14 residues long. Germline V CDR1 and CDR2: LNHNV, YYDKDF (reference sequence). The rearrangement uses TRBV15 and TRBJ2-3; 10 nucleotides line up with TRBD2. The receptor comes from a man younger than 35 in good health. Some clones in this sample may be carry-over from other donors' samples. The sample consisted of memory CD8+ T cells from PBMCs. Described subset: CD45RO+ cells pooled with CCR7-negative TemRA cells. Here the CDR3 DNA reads TGTGCCACCAGCATCCCTAGCGGGAGTATCACGCAGTATTTT. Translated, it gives CATSIPSGSITQYF.